This T cell receptor beta chain was recorded in a study of Ad26.COV2.S vaccination and SARS-CoV-2 variants. Whole-study findings and limits: CD8+ and CD4+ T cells specific for spike reportedly responded with substantial breadth after vaccination.

Clones were sequenced by immunoSEQ multiplex PCR, and TCRdb holds only the in-frame ones, with some missing. The repertoire holds 440,000 or so clones, with about 90% as singletons. As regards this clone: The target antigen is unknown.

Treatment given: roughly 18 received Ad26.COV2.S at low or high dose, single or two shots; several received placebo; per-sample allocation not given. Samples analyzed were those drawn on day 63 after the first vaccine or placebo injection. There are 15 residues in the CDR3. CDR1 KGHSH and CDR2 LQKENI come from the germline V gene. V lost 3 bases to trimming and J lost 6 bases; unmatched junction nucleotides: 4. The source of this sequence is a person between 18 and 60 years old who received the Ad26.COV2.S COVID-19 vaccine or a placebo. The source material was peripheral blood, sampled in a trial of Ad26.COV2.S vaccine versus placebo. The chain is built from TRBV18 and TRBJ2-2, with TRBD1 matching 10 bases. CDR3 DNA sequence: TGTGCCAGCTCACCGGGACAGGGGAAGGCCGGGGAGCTGTTTTTT. Translation gives CASSPGQGKAGELFF.